Sequencing of this T cell receptor (beta chain) was carried out in a study of graft-versus-host responses after intestinal transplantation (dated by TCRdb to the early 2020s). Concerning the study at large: Recipients received multivisceral, liver-intestinal, or isolated intestinal transplants. Every recipient was given anti-thymocyte globulin induction, followed by around three years of maintenance tacrolimus and steroids. After intestinal transplantation, graft-versus-host and host-versus-graft alloreactive T cell clones were followed in the graft, circulation and bone marrow using bulk TCR-beta CDR3 sequencing. Alloreactive clones were identified by sequencing pre-transplant mixed lymphocyte reaction products and comparing them with unstimulated pre-transplant donor and recipient T cells. The cohort enrolled some 24 intestinal transplant recipients, one of whom was a retransplant, and a few patients without pretransplant specimens were excluded. A peak of at least 4% donor T cells among recipient peripheral blood mononuclear cells was the definition used for donor T cell macrochimerism. Instead of going to the commercial service, samples from a few later patients were sequenced in-house on an Illumina MiSeq and processed with MiXCR.

About this clone itself: This receptor's antigen is unknown. The sample holds no much larger clone one base away, and base qualities are not on file.

From its cysteine to its phenylalanine, the CDR3 spans 15 amino acids. Here the CDR3 DNA is all that survives: 45 bases in frame from base 1. The full study reports these points: The conclusions were limited by the relatively low number and heterogeneity of the intestinal transplant patients. In the allografts of patients with donor T cell macrochimerism, GvH to HvG T cell clonal ratios were high. Early after transplant, peak levels of circulating GvH clones were associated with declines in HvG clones. GvH clones were detected in recipient bone marrow, and some appeared earlier in ileal mucosa or blood, consistent with an intestinal mucosal origin.

Library preparation employed the immunoSEQ multiplex PCR assay. For most patients, high-throughput TCR-beta CDR3 sequencing of genomic DNA was performed by Adaptive Biotechnologies. As for the original processing: Adaptive's ImmunoSEQ software supplied the TCR sequencing data for approximately 18 patients, while MiXCR and VDJtools were used to process a few other patients. Because the origin of CDR3 nucleotide sequences shared between donor and recipient could not be assigned, those sequences were removed. To count as alloreactive, a clone needed at least 2-fold expansion over unstimulated cells and a minimum CFSE-low frequency of 0.002% (template counts) or 0.001% (read counts). Mappable clones were those detected in sequenced pre-transplant spleen, lymph node, or MLR CFSE-low populations of the donor or recipient. The cumulative frequency of alloreactive clones was calculated as a percentage of all sequences, weighted by copy number. TCRdb's version of the immuneACCESS table is confined to in-frame rearrangements and falls short of the full clone set. An unresolved V gene accounts for under half of the shortfall where checked; the remainder is of unknown origin. V and J calls and clone size are those listed in that table; D and trimming were worked out from the DNA. Present in this sample are around 26,000 clones, roughly 95% of which were seen just once. The ten biggest clones cover about 0.52% of the sample.

In the first month after transplant, blood samples were collected up to 4 times, and after that at least monthly when available. This TCR was recovered from a human patient who received an intestinal transplant, so some T cells may come from the graft donor. The receptor chain draws on TRBV21-1 and TRBJ2-1; the table's D call, TRBD1, has no DNA check behind it. TRBV21-1 is noted as a pseudogene. Sequenced here: PBMCs, sampled 156 days after intestinal transplant. The sequence in DNA is TGTGCCAGACGTAAGGACAGGGCCCAACACAATGAGCAGTTCTTC. The resulting protein is CARRKDRAQHNEQFF.